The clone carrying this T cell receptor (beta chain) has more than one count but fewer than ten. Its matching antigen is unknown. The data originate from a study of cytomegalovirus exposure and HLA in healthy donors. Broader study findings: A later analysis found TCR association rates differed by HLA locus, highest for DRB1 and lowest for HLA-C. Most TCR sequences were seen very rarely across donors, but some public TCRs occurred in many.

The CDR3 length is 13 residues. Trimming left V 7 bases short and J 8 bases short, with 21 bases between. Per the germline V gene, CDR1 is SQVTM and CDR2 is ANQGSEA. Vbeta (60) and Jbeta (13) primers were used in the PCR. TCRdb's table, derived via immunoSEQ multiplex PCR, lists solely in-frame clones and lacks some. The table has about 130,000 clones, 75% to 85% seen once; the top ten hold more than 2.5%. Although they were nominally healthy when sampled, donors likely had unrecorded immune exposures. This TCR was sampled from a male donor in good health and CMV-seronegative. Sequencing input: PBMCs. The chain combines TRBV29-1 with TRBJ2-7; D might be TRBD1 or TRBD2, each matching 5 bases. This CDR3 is CSADSSASGKQYF. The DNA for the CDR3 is TGCAGCGCTGACAGTAGCGCCTCGGGGAAGCAGTACTTC.